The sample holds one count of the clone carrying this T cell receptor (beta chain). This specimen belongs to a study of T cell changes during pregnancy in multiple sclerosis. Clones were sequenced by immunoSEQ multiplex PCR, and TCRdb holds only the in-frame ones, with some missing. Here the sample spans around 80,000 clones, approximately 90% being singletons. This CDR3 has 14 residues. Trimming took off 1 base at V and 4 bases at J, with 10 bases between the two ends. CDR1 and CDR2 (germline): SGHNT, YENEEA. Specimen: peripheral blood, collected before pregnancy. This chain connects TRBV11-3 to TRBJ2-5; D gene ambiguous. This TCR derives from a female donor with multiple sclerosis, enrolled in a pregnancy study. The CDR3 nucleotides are TGTGCCAGCAGCTTAGGGCCTGGTTCAGAGACCCAGTACTTC. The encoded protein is CASSLGPGSETQYF.